The 6 T cell receptor beta chains in this list originate from one sample, sequenced in a study of T cell repertoires in cytomegalovirus infection. These receptors are not linked to any known antigen. Each CDR3 protein gets one entry after TCRdb re-called the reads with MiXCR. Among 800,000 to 950,000 distinct CDR3 sequences, 32% were seen once, and the ten largest hold over 10%. The sample here was cultured CD8+ T cells from PBMCs, taken from culture after CMV antigen stimulation. The receptors stem from a human donor in good health (CMV status not recorded). Some clones in this sample may be carry-over from other donors' samples.

In this sample, this clonotype turned up a few times. This chain uses TRBV4-2 with TRBJ1-5, with 8 nucleotides matching TRBD1. Looked up from germline, CDR1 is LGHNA and CDR2 is YNFKEQ. With V trimmed by 0 bases and J by 7 bases, 5 bases remained unmatched. There are 15 residues in the CDR3. CDR3 bases: TGTGCCAGCAGCCAAGAGCAACAGGGGGAACAGCCCCAGCATTTT. It codes for CASSQEQQGEQPQHF.

The rearrangement joins TRBV12-3 or TRBV12-4 to TRBJ1-4; D remains unclear. Trimming removed 3 bases at V and 0 bases at J, with 8 bases between. The CDR3 runs to 15 residues. CDR3 protein: CASSFRAATNEKLFF. For the CDR3, the DNA is TGTGCCAGCAGTTTTCGGGCAGCAACTAATGAAAAACTGTTTTTT.

The chain combines TRBV23-1 with TRBJ1-5; no definite D call. TRBV23-1 falls under the ORF class, with uncertain function. Trimming stripped 4 bases from V and 1 base from J, with 14 bases between. The CDR3 is 16 amino acids. The CDR3 DNA is TGCGCCAGCAGTCTAAAACCGGGAAAAAGCAATCAGCCCCAGCATTTT. Encoded protein: CASSLKPGKSNQPQHF.

This clonotype appeared many times. J is TRBJ1-1 and V is TRBV7-9, with 11 bases aligning to TRBD1. The CDR3 runs to 15 residues. Germline trimming cut 4 bases from V and 4 bases from J; bases unmatched to any gene: 5. Looked up from germline, CDR1 is SEHNR and CDR2 is FQNEAQ (reference sequence). The CDR3 region is CASSYTGTGGTEAFF. DNA for the CDR3: TGTGCCAGCAGCTATACCGGGACAGGGGGCACTGAAGCTTTCTTT.

This clonotype was seen a few times. The chain recombines TRBV7-9 with TRBJ2-7; D is tentatively TRBD1 or TRBD2 (6 bases each). The CDR3 contains 13 residues. V shed 4 bases and J shed 4 bases, with 11 bases lying between them. In germline, CDR1 is SEHNR, CDR2 FQNEAQ (reference sequence). The CDR3 here is CASSSRGRYEQYF. The CDR3 DNA reads TGTGCCAGCAGCTCCCGGGGGCGGTACGAGCAGTACTTC. Combining the CDR3 with reference TRBV7-9 and TRBJ2-7 gives the whole variable domain DTGVSQNPRHKITKRGQNVTFRCDPISEHNRLYWYRQTLGQGPEFLTYFQNEAQLEKSRLLSDRFSAERPKGSFSTLEIQRTEQGDSAMYLCASSSRGRYEQYFGPGTRLTVT.

This clonotype was seen repeatedly, ten times or more. The chain has TRBV7-2 and TRBJ2-5, with 8 bases fitting TRBD1. V was pared by 1 base and J by 5 bases, with 9 bases of the junction left unmatched. The V gene's germline CDR1 is SGHTA and CDR2 FQGNSA. The CDR3 consists of 16 residues. CDR3 coding DNA: TGTGCCAGCAGCTTAGGCCTGACAGGGGAGCAGGAGACCCAGTACTTC. This sequence encodes CASSLGLTGEQETQYF.